These 3 T cell receptor beta chains share one sample of origin, sequenced in a study of cytomegalovirus exposure and HLA in healthy donors. It was with 60 Vbeta and 13 Jbeta primers that the PCR ran. Repertoires were generated with immunoSEQ multiplex PCR, while TCRdb's copy carries only in-frame clones and drops some. The sample has fewer than 200,000 clones; around 74% are singletons. The specimen was PBMCs. Receptor source: a female donor in good health and CMV-seronegative.

The chain carries TRBV28 and TRBJ2-5; weak D call: TRBD1 (6 bases). Germline V gene sequence: CDR1 MDHEN, CDR2 SYDVKM. This CDR3 contains 15 residues. V lost 4 bases and J lost 7, with 19 bases in between. CDR3 nucleotide sequence: TGTGCCAGCAGTTCACTTGACAGGTCCTCGGGGACCCAGTACTTC. The encoded protein is CASSSLDRSSGTQYF. Drawing the rest from reference TRBV28 and TRBJ2-5, the complete variable domain is DVKVTQSSRYLVKRTGEKVFLECVQDMDHENMFWYRQDPGLGLRLIYFSYDVKMKEKGDIPEGYSVSREKKERFSLILESASTNQTSMYLCASSSLDRSSGTQYFGPGTRLLVL.

This chain connects TRBV5-1 to TRBJ2-3; 8 bases align to TRBD2. The V gene end was trimmed by 0 bases and the J gene end by 1 base; junction bases not matched to a gene: 10. Germline CDR1 SGHRS, CDR2 YFSETQ. This CDR3 is built from 18 residues. The CDR3 protein is CASSLVTGGGLRTDTQYF. In nucleotides, the CDR3 is TGCGCCAGCAGCTTGGTCACCGGCGGGGGGCTCCGCACAGATACGCAGTATTTT.

Worth noting for this clone: This sample includes further DNA sequences coding for the same CDR3. This chain joins TRBV5-6 and TRBJ2-3, with a possible D match to TRBD2 (6 bases). CDR3 length: 17 amino acids. V was shortened by 0 bases and J by 3 bases, with 17 bases between the two germline ends. Germline V gene data show CDR1 as SGHDT and CDR2 as YYEEEE. The CDR3 reads CASSLGPGDARTDTQYF. In DNA form, the CDR3 reads TGTGCCAGCAGCTTGGGCCCGGGGGATGCGAGAACAGATACGCAGTATTTT.